Presented here are 15 T cell receptor beta chains from one specimen sequenced in a study of T cells in Graves' hyperthyroidism and ophthalmopathy. The investigators amplified TCR beta CDR3 regions from RNA transcripts. The primer set for the first-round RT-PCR of the TCR CDR3 was HTBI. MiXCR was run by TCRdb on the multiplex PCR reads, yielding one entry per CDR3 protein. The data show about 560,000 distinct CDR3 sequences, 16% seen once. Sequenced input: blood. The origin of the receptors is a woman aged 18-29 years with Graves' hyperthyroidism.

The chain combines TRBV7-9 with TRBJ2-1; 15 nucleotides agree with TRBD2. Germline V gene data show CDR1 as SEHNR and CDR2 as FQNEAQ (reference sequence). The CDR3 length is 16 residues. The V gene end was trimmed by 5 bases and the J gene end by 10 bases; junction bases not matched to a gene: 9. The CDR3 DNA is TGTGCCAGCAGCCTTGGGGGACTAGCGGGGGGAGGGGAGCAGTTCTTC. Translating it yields CASSLGGLAGGGEQFF.

This chain uses TRBV12-3 or TRBV12-4 with TRBJ2-4; 9 positions match TRBD1. The CDR3 loop spans 15 amino acids. Germline trimming cut 4 bases from V and 8 bases from J; bases unmatched to any gene: 9. The CDR3 is CASSSPTGGPDIQYF. CDR3 nucleotides: TGTGCCAGCAGTTCCCCGACAGGGGGGCCGGACATTCAGTACTTC.

Ten or more counts support this clonotype. The gene calls are TRBV11-2 and TRBJ2-7; 9 nucleotides line up with TRBD1. V shed 5 bases and J 2 bases; nucleotides not matched to a gene: 13. Germline V gene data show CDR1 as SGHAT and CDR2 as FQNNGV. The CDR3 contains 17 residues. The CDR3 reads CASSKSSGTGNAYEQYF. The DNA of the CDR3 is TGTGCCAGCAGCAAGAGTTCCGGGACAGGGAACGCCTACGAGCAGTACTTC.

Ten or more counts support this clonotype. The rearrangement joins TRBV19 to TRBJ1-1; D uncertain. V was shortened by 3 bases and J by 0 bases, with 11 bases between the two germline ends. The CDR3 covers 15 residues. Germline lookup yields CDR1 LNHDA and CDR2 SQIVND (reference sequence). The CDR3 DNA sequence: TGTGCCAGTAGTATTCGAAAGGGATTGAACACTGAAGCTTTCTTT. The encoded protein is CASSIRKGLNTEAFF. The whole variable domain, remainder taken from reference TRBV19 and TRBJ1-1, is DGGITQSPKYLFRKEGQNVTLSCEQNLNHDAMYWYRQDPGQGLRLIYYSQIVNDFQKGDIAEGYSVSREKKESFPLTVTSAQKNPTAFYLCASSIRKGLNTEAFFGQGTRLTVV.

The genes are TRBV4-3 and TRBJ2-5; D gene uncertain. This CDR3 is 12 amino acids long. V was clipped by 0 bases and J by 7 bases, with 6 bases between them. Looked up from germline, CDR1 is LGHNA and CDR2 is YSLEER. CDR3 coding DNA: TGCGCCAGCAGCCAAGAAGGCGGGACCCAGTACTTC. Its translation is CASSQEGGTQYF.

V usage is TRBV19 and J usage is TRBJ2-2, with 8 bases fitting TRBD1. V was clipped by 5 bases and J by 7 bases; unmatched bases: 15. This CDR3 spans 17 amino acids. CDR1 and CDR2 (germline): LNHDA, SQIVND (reference sequence). Written as DNA, the CDR3 is TGTGCCAGTAGTCACCAGGGGGCGCGTTCTAGTAACGGGGAGCTGTTTTTT. Protein: CASSHQGARSSNGELFF.

There are a few counts of this clonotype. One junction end disagrees with the germline gene, perhaps due to a read error. The chain has TRBV5-1 and TRBJ1-4; a possible D gene is TRBD1 (5 bases). CDR3 length: 16 amino acids. The germline gives CDR1 SGHRS, CDR2 YFSETQ. CDR3 DNA: TGCGCCAGCAGTTTGGGGCCACCAGGGAGGGGAGAAAAACTGTTTTTT. Its translation: CASSLGPPGRGEKLFF.

This clonotype occurred a few times. V is TRBV9 and J is TRBJ2-1, with 12 positions matching TRBD2. CDR1 SGDLS and CDR2 YYNGEE come from the germline V gene. V shed 5 bases and J 4 bases; nucleotides not matched to a gene: 4. The CDR3 runs 15 residues. CDR3 in amino acids: CASSALAGGYNEQFF. Here the CDR3 DNA reads TGTGCCAGCAGTGCCCTAGCGGGGGGGTACAATGAGCAGTTCTTC. Looking up the rest from reference TRBV9 and TRBJ2-1 gives the full variable domain: DSGVTQTPKHLITATGQRVTLRCSPRSGDLSVYWYQQSLDQGLQFLIQYYNGEERAKGNILERFSAQQFPDLHSELNLSSLELGDSALYFCASSALAGGYNEQFFGPGTRLTVL.

This clonotype was detected many times. V and J are TRBV6-2 or TRBV6-3 and TRBJ2-2; no reliable D call. The CDR3 consists of 16 residues. From germline, CDR1 is MNHEY and CDR2 SVGEGT. V shed 0 bases and J shed 0 bases, with 8 bases lying between them. CDR3 sequence (DNA): TGTGCCAGCAGTTACTCGGCCACCTCGAACACCGGGGAGCTGTTTTTT. It is translated as CASSYSATSNTGELFF.

This rearrangement joins TRBV7-2 to TRBJ1-4; no definite D call. Germline V gene sequence: CDR1 SGHTA, CDR2 FQGNSA. CDR3 length: 16 amino acids. Trimming took off 5 bases at V and 5 bases at J, with 18 bases between the two ends. The CDR3 nucleotides are TGTGCCAGCAGCCCCCAGGCGGCAGCGATGAATGAAAAACTGTTTTTT. It translates to CASSPQAAAMNEKLFF.

This clonotype was counted a few times. The chain has TRBV19 and TRBJ2-1; 9 nucleotides align to TRBD1. With V trimmed by 5 bases and J by 4 bases, 6 bases remained unmatched. CDR1 and CDR2 from the germline V gene are LNHDA and SQIVND (reference sequence). The CDR3 is made up of 15 amino acids. CDR3 in DNA: TGTGCCAGTAGTTACAGGGGGCACCCTTACAATGAGCAGTTCTTC. Its protein product is CASSYRGHPYNEQFF.

Comment on this clonotype: This sequence may be a read error, since a much larger clone differs from it by one base. The chain employs TRBV30 and TRBJ2-7; 9 bases agree with TRBD2. Germline V lookup: CDR1 GTSNPN, CDR2 SVGIG (reference sequence). This CDR3 comprises 13 residues. CDR3 nucleotides: TGTGCCTGGAGTTCTAGCGGGACCGGCGAGCGGTACTTC. Translated, it gives CAWSSSGTGERYF. Together with reference TRBV30 and TRBJ2-7, the CDR3 gives the full variable domain: SQTIHQWPATLVQPVGSPLSLECTVEGTSNPNLYWYRQAAGRGLQLLFYSVGIGQISSEVPQNLSASRPQDRQFILSSKKLLLSDSGFYLCAWSSSGTGERYFGPGTRLTVT.

This clonotype was found a few times. Sequence at one end of the junction differs from germline and may be a read error. The J gene is TRBJ1-2, the V gene TRBV18, with TRBD1 matching over 9 bases. Germline V gene sequence: CDR1 KGHSH, CDR2 LQKENI. The CDR3 consists of 13 residues. CDR3 nucleotides: TGTGCCAGCTCAACCGGGACAGGGCCTCCAAGCGCCTTC. This translates into CASSTGTGPPSAF.

The rearrangement links TRBV7-2 to TRBJ1-1; possibly TRBD1 for D (5 bases). The V gene lost 1 base and the J gene lost 6 bases, with 21 bases spanning the gap. Germline values: CDR1 SGHTA, CDR2 FQGNSA. This CDR3 comprises 17 residues. CDR3 sequence: CASSLGFETAFGAEAFF. In nucleotides, the CDR3 is TGTGCCAGCAGCTTAGGATTTGAGACAGCCTTTGGGGCTGAAGCTTTCTTT.

This clonotype came up a few times. This chain joins TRBV5-1 and TRBJ2-5, with D possibly called TRBD1 or TRBD2 (5 bases each). Trimming left V 4 bases short and J 3 bases short, with 25 bases between. This CDR3 spans 18 amino acids. Germline-derived CDR1 and CDR2 are SGHRS and YFSETQ. The CDR3 coding sequence is TGCGCCAGCAGCAACGCACTCACGGCCGGGACGGTAAAAGAGACCCAGTACTTC. Translated: CASSNALTAGTVKETQYF.